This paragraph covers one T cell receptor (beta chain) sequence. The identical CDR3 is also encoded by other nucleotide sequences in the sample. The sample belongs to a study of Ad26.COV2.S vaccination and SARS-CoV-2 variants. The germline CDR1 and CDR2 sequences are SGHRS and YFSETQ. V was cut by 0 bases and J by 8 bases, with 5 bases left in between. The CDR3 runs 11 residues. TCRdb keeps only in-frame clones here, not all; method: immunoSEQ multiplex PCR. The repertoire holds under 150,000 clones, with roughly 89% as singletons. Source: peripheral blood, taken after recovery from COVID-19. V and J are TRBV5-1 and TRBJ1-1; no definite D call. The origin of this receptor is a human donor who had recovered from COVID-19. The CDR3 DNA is TGCGCCAGCAGCTTGGGCGCCGAAGCTTTCTTT. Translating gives CASSLGAEAFF.